Included here is one TCR beta chain sequence, with context. The antigen remains undetermined. CDR3 length: 12 amino acids. Germline V CDR1 and CDR2: LGHDT, YNNKEL (reference sequence). The V and J ends lost 6 bases and 7 bases respectively, with 11 bases between them. The data belong to a study of T cell responses to AZD1222 COVID-19 vaccine. The study, taken as a whole, reports: Just a handful of people given AZD1222 tested seropositive at baseline.

The assay was immunoSEQ multiplex PCR, and TCRdb's table has in-frame clones only and misses some. The data contain 70,000 to 95,000 clones, almost 90% of them singletons. Specimen: peripheral blood, collected 28 days after the second AZD1222 dose. This sequence was found in an adult who received the AZD1222 COVID-19 vaccine. The gene calls are TRBV3-1 (or the pseudogene TRBV3-2) and TRBJ2-3; D remains unclear. In nucleotides, the CDR3 is TGTGCCAGCAGGTCCACGGAGAATACGCAGTATTTT. It translates to CASRSTENTQYF.